Listed here are 25 T cell receptor beta chains from one sample, sequenced in a study of T cell repertoires in cytomegalovirus infection. What these receptors recognize is not known. MiXCR was run by TCRdb on the reads, yielding one entry per CDR3 protein. The table shows fewer than 900,000 distinct CDR3 sequences, with 25% to 30% occurring only once. This specimen consisted of cultured CD8+ T cells from PBMCs, obtained from culture after CMV antigen stimulation. The receptors here all came from a human donor in good health (CMV status not recorded). Some clones in this sample may be carry-over from other donors' samples.

This clonotype was found many times. The chain carries TRBV4-3 and TRBJ2-2; D remains unclear. V lost 0 bases, J lost 1 base, and 15 bases lay in between. CDR3 length: 18 amino acids. The germline gives CDR1 LGHNA, CDR2 YSLEER. This CDR3 is CASSQESLHVWNTGELFF. CDR3 in DNA: TGCGCCAGCAGCCAAGAAAGTTTACACGTCTGGAACACCGGGGAGCTGTTTTTT.

The genes are TRBV28 and TRBJ2-7; perhaps TRBD2 as D (7 bases). CDR3 length: 15 residues. CDR1 and CDR2 (germline): MDHEN, SYDVKM. V lost 1 base to trimming and J lost 4 bases, with 14 bases between them. As DNA, the CDR3 is TGTGCCAGCAGTTTATTGGCGGGGGCTTTATACGAGCAGTACTTC. Translated, it gives CASSLLAGALYEQYF.

The chain carries TRBV4-1 and TRBJ1-1; D remains ambiguous. Germline V gene lookup returns CDR1 MGHRA and CDR2 YSYEKL. This CDR3 spans 14 amino acids. V was pared by 1 base and J by 4 bases, with 10 bases between. The CDR3 is CASSQALSSTEAFF. DNA of the CDR3: TGCGCCAGCAGCCAAGCATTAAGTTCCACTGAAGCTTTCTTT.

Of note for this clonotype: A much larger clone differs from this one at a single base, so this may be a read error. The gene calls are TRBV7-2 and TRBJ2-7; the D gene is possibly TRBD1 (6 bases). Trimming pared 3 bases from V and 6 bases from J, leaving 9 bases between. Looked up from germline, CDR1 is SGHTA and CDR2 is FQGNSA. This CDR3 comprises 12 residues. The CDR3 nucleotides are TGTGCCAGCAGCTTTGTGGGGGCCGAGCAGTACTTC. It specifies CASSFVGAEQYF.

This clonotype was observed a few times. V and J are TRBV3-1 and TRBJ1-4, with 9 nucleotides matching TRBD1. The V gene's germline CDR1 is LGHDT and CDR2 YNNKEL (reference sequence). The CDR3 has 19 amino acids. J was trimmed by 4 bases and V by 4 bases; bases with no gene match: 16. CDR3 amino acids: CASSLPGQGRVEDNEKLFF. DNA for the CDR3: TGTGCCAGCAGCCTTCCGGGACAGGGAAGAGTTGAGGATAATGAAAAACTGTTTTTT. Drawing the rest from reference TRBV3-1 and TRBJ1-4, the complete variable domain is DTAVSQTPKYLVTQMGNDKSIKCEQNLGHDTMYWYKQDSKKFLKIMFSYNNKELIINETVPNRFSPKSPDKAHLNLHINSLELGDSAVYFCASSLPGQGRVEDNEKLFFGSGTQLSVL.

The V and J genes are TRBV6-6 and TRBJ2-7, with TRBD1 matching 10 bases. V shed 0 bases and J 5 bases; nucleotides not matched to a gene: 7. The CDR3 is 16 amino acids. Germline lookup yields CDR1 MNHNY and CDR2 SVGAGI (reference sequence). The CDR3 coding sequence is TGTGCCAGCAGTTACTCGAGTCGACAGGGGGCCCACGAGCAGTACTTC. This sequence encodes CASSYSSRQGAHEQYF.

In its sample, this clonotype was seen many times. This chain links TRBV6-1 with TRBJ1-1; D unclear. Per germline, CDR1 MNHNS and CDR2 SASEGT. V gave up 8 bases and J gave up 11 bases, with 12 bases separating them. The length of the CDR3 is 10 residues. CDR3 residues: CASLSGGAFF. The CDR3 nucleotides read TGTGCCAGCCTCTCAGGAGGGGCTTTCTTT.

The V and J genes are TRBV19 and TRBJ2-2; weak D call: TRBD1 (6 bases). The CDR3 runs to 15 residues. The ends were cut back, 6 bases at V and 1 base at J, with 12 bases in the middle. Germline CDR1 is LNHDA and CDR2 is SQIVND (reference sequence). In DNA, the CDR3 is TGTGCCAGTAGAACCCGGGACAAGAACACCGGGGAGCTGTTTTTT. It encodes CASRTRDKNTGELFF.

Only a few counts were recorded for this clonotype. V gene TRBV6-1 combines with J gene TRBJ2-5; D call uncertain. The germline V gene has CDR1 MNHNS and CDR2 SASEGT. The CDR3 consists of 14 residues. Trimming stripped 5 bases from V and 1 base from J, with 11 bases between. The CDR3 here is CASSYTAAQETQYF. The DNA of the CDR3 is TGTGCCAGCAGTTATACGGCAGCCCAAGAGACCCAGTACTTC.

The chain combines TRBV2 with TRBJ1-2, with 7 bases fitting TRBD1. With 7 bases clipped from V and 6 bases from J, the junction kept 5 bases outside the gene matches. Germline loops: CDR1 SNHLY, CDR2 FYNNEI. The CDR3 sequence is 12 residues long. The CDR3: CASIGTDDGYTF. The CDR3 DNA is TGTGCCAGCATAGGGACAGATGATGGCTACACCTTC.

This chain links TRBV6-2 or TRBV6-3 with TRBJ2-3; TRBD2 matches 11 bases. The germline CDR1 and CDR2 sequences are MNHEY and SVGEGT. The CDR3 length is 14 residues. With V trimmed by 11 bases and J by 2 bases, 6 bases remained unmatched. DNA for the CDR3: TGTGCCTCAGCACTAGCGGGGGCCACAGATACGCAGTATTTT. Its protein product is CASALAGATDTQYF.

In regard to this clonotype: The conserved phenylalanine or tryptophan is not found at the CDR3 terminus, so this likely reflects a read error. The CDR3 sequence: CASSFPGGRGAFL. DNA for the CDR3: TGTGCCAGCAGTTTCCCCGGGGGCAGGGGCGCTTTCCTT. This chain uses TRBV7-8 with TRBJ1-1; possibly TRBD1 for D (6 bases). Trimming took off 6 bases at V and 11 bases at J, with 19 bases between the two ends. This CDR3 is built from 13 residues. CDR1 and CDR2 (germline): SGHVS, FQNEAQ.

In its sample, this clonotype was seen many times. CDR3 sequence reads: CASSSLTSSRGDIQYF. The CDR3 DNA follows: TGTGCCAGCAGCTCTCTAACAAGCTCCCGGGGGGACATTCAGTACTTC. The chain has TRBV7-6 and TRBJ2-4, with 7 positions matching TRBD2. Trimming at V came to 4 bases and at J to 8 bases, leaving 14 bases not matched to a gene. CDR1 SGHVS and CDR2 FNYEAQ come from the germline V gene. The CDR3 extends over 16 amino acids.

The V and J genes are TRBV12-3 or TRBV12-4 and TRBJ2-7; perhaps D is TRBD1 or TRBD2 (5 bases each). Trimming left V 3 bases short and J 2 bases short, with 11 bases between. The CDR3 has 14 amino acids. The CDR3 coding sequence is TGTGCCAGCAGTTTCTTAGGGACGACCTACGAGCAGTACTTC. It specifies CASSFLGTTYEQYF.

This clonotype was counted between two and nine times. V gene TRBV4-1 combines with J gene TRBJ1-4, with D perhaps matching TRBD1 (5 bases). This CDR3 is 15 amino acids long. V was clipped by 3 bases and J by 8 bases, with 16 bases between them. Per the germline V gene, CDR1 is MGHRA and CDR2 is YSYEKL. The CDR3 loop is CASSQPTGPQEKLFF. As DNA, the CDR3 is TGCGCCAGCAGCCAGCCTACGGGACCCCAGGAAAAACTGTTTTTT.

This clonotype was detected only a few times. The rearrangement uses TRBV25-1 and TRBJ1-1, with 9 bases that match TRBD1. The ends lost 5 bases at V and 5 bases at J; junction bases unmatched: 6. Germline CDR1 and CDR2: MGHDK and SYGVNS. The CDR3 length is 14 residues. The CDR3 reads CASSWDRELTEAFF. The DNA of the CDR3 is TGTGCCAGCAGTTGGGACAGGGAATTGACTGAAGCTTTCTTT.

This chain uses TRBV6-5 with TRBJ1-1; unclear D gene. Between the trimmed V and J ends, which lost 2 bases and 2 bases, there was a span of 15 bases. CDR3 size: 16 residues. Germline assignment: CDR1 MNHEY and CDR2 SVGAGI. The CDR3, as DNA: TGTGCCAGCAGTTACGCTTTAGGGAGGAGTAACACTGAAGCTTTCTTT. Protein sequence: CASSYALGRSNTEAFF.

This rearrangement joins TRBV27 to TRBJ2-7, with unresolved D. The length of the CDR3 is 14 residues. V was shortened by 4 bases and J by 0 bases, with 10 bases between the two germline ends. Germline CDR1 is MNHEY and CDR2 is SMNVEV (reference sequence). CDR3 bases: TGTGCCAGCAGTTATCTGGGCCCCTCCTACGAGCAGTACTTC. This gives the protein CASSYLGPSYEQYF.

The chain couples TRBV20-1 to TRBJ2-2; TRBD2 matches 7 bases. CDR1 and CDR2 (germline): DFQATT, SNEGSKA (reference sequence). V lost 4 bases and J lost 3; bases outside the gene matches: 2. The CDR3 extends over 13 amino acids. CDR3 sequence: CSAKGRDTGELFF. The CDR3 DNA reads TGCAGTGCTAAGGGGAGGGACACCGGGGAGCTGTTTTTT.

The sample holds one count of this clonotype. This chain links TRBV9 with TRBJ2-3, with 11 bases that match TRBD2. Germline V gives CDR1 SGDLS, CDR2 YYNGEE. V was pared by 5 bases and J by 6 bases, with 5 bases of the junction left unmatched. The CDR3 totals 14 residues. The CDR3 spells CASRDSGGEDTQYF. The CDR3 DNA reads as TGTGCCAGCAGAGATAGCGGGGGGGAGGATACGCAGTATTTT.

The genes are TRBV25-1 and TRBJ2-7; possibly TRBD1 for D (6 bases). V lost 1 base and J 0 bases, leaving 10 bases between the germline ends. The CDR3 contains 15 residues. Germline V gene data show CDR1 as MGHDK and CDR2 as SYGVNS. The CDR3 DNA is TGTGCCAGCAGTGAATTCTGGGACAACTCCTACGAGCAGTACTTC. It codes for CASSEFWDNSYEQYF.

This sequence joins TRBV19 and TRBJ1-2; 9 bases are a match to TRBD1. Germline-derived CDR1 and CDR2 are LNHDA and SQIVND (reference sequence). V shed 4 bases and J 3 bases; nucleotides not matched to a gene: 9. This CDR3 comprises 16 residues. As DNA, the CDR3 is TGTGCCAGTAGTACCAACCGGGACAGGGATGACTATGGCTACACCTTC. Amino acid sequence: CASSTNRDRDDYGYTF.

The chain links TRBV19 to TRBJ2-1, with D tentatively TRBD1 or TRBD2 (5 bases each). The CDR3 is made up of 14 amino acids. The ends were cut back, 10 bases at V and 4 bases at J, with 17 bases in the middle. The germline gives CDR1 LNHDA, CDR2 SQIVND (reference sequence). The CDR3 region has the DNA TGTGCCACCAGCAGTCGGGACCATTACAATGAGCAGTTCTTC. Amino acid sequence: CATSSRDHYNEQFF.

This clonotype was detected only a few times. The J gene is TRBJ1-4, the V gene TRBV6-8; D not resolved. The CDR3 is 14 amino acids. Germline V CDR1 and CDR2: MNHGY, SAAAGT. Trimming shortened V by 0 bases and J by 6 bases, and 8 bases separated the two germline ends. CDR3: CASSYSGWDEKLFF. The CDR3 nucleotides read TGTGCCAGCAGTTACTCAGGGTGGGATGAAAAACTGTTTTTT.

This clonotype was detected a few times. The rearrangement joins TRBV28 to TRBJ1-1, with TRBD1 as a possible D gene (6 bases). Trimming left V 1 base short and J 4 bases short, with 10 bases between. CDR3 length equals 14 residues. In germline, CDR1 is MDHEN, CDR2 SYDVKM. CDR3 nucleotide sequence: TGTGCCAGCAGTTTATACAGGGAGGGCACTGAAGCTTTCTTT. This translates into CASSLYREGTEAFF.